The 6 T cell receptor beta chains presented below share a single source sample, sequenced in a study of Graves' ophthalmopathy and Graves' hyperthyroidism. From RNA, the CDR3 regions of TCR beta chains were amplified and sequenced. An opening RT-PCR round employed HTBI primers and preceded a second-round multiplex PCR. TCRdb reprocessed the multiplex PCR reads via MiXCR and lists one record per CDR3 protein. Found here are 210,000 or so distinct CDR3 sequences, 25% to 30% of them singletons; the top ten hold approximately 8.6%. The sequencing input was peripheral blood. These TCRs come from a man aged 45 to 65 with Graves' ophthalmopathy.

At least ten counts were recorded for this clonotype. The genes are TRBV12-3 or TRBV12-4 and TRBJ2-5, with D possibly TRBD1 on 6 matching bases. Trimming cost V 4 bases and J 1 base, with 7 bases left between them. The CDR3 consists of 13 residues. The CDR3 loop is CASSWDIQETQYF. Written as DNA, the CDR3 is TGTGCCAGCAGTTGGGACATCCAAGAGACCCAGTACTTC.

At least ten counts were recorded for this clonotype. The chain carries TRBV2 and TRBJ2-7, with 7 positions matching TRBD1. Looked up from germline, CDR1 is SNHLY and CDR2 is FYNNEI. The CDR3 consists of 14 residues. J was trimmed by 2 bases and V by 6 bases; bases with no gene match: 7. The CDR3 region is CASRLGTATYEQYF. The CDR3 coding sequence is TGTGCCAGCAGACTCGGGACAGCTACCTACGAGCAGTACTTC.

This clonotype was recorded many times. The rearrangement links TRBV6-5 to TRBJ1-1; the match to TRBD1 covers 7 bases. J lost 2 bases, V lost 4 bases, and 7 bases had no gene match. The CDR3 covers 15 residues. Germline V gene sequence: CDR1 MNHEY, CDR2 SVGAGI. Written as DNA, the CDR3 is TGTGCCAGCAGTTCACAACAGGGGAAAAACACTGAAGCTTTCTTT. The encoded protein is CASSSQQGKNTEAFF.

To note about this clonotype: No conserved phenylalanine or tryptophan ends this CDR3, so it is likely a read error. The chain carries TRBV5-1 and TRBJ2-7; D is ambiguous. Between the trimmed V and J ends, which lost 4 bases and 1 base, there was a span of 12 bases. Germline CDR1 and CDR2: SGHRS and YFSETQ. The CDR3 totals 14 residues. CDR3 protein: CASSLGLDSYEQYL. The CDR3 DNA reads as TGCGCCAGCAGCCTTGGGCTCGATTCCTACGAGCAGTACCTC.

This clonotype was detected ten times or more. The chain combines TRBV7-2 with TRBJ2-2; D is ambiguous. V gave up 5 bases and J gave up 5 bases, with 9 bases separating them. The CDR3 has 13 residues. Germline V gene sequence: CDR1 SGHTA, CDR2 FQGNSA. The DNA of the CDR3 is TGTGCCAGCAGCCCTCTGATGACCGGGGAGCTGTTTTTT. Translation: CASSPLMTGELFF.

The CDR3 spells CASIQDQGGQPQHF. Written as DNA, the CDR3 is TGTGCCAGCATTCAGGACCAGGGTGGACAGCCCCAGCATTTT. The V gene is TRBV6-2 or TRBV6-3, the J gene TRBJ1-5, with D possibly matching TRBD1 (5 bases). Germline lookup yields CDR1 MNHEY and CDR2 SVGEGT. The length of the CDR3 is 14 residues. V gave up 7 bases and J gave up 7 bases, with 17 bases separating them.